This is a list of T cell receptor beta chains from one sample in a study of T cells after yellow fever vaccination. TCRdb re-called the 5' RACE reads with MiXCR, one entry per CDR3 protein. The profile covers 500,000 to 650,000 distinct CDR3 sequences, with about 13% appearing a single time and more than 13% taken by the ten largest. Source: PBMCs, taken on the day of the yellow fever booster vaccination. Receptors were obtained from a man aged 30-40 years who received the YFV17D yellow fever vaccine. The CDR3 runs from the conserved cysteine through the conserved F or W. The order of the fields is CDR3 length, V gene, D gene, clone size, J gene, CDR3 DNA, CDR3 protein. The D gene is left open where the match is weak. Expanded clones are given a class, and other clones once, few, many or no size at all.

13,TRBV20-1,TRBD2,few,TRBJ2-7,TGCAGTGCCCAGGGACTATTGACCTACGAGCAGTACTTC,CSAQGLLTYEQYF
15,TRBV5-6,TRBD1,.,TRBJ2-5,TGTGCCAGCAGTCTGGTTGGGACAGAGGGAGAGACCCAGTACTTC,CASSLVGTEGETQYF
15,TRBV5-1,.,many,TRBJ2-1,TGCGCCAGCAGCGCGGCAGTCTCCTCAGGAAGTGAGCAGTTCTTC,CASSAAVSSGSEQFF
15,TRBV24-1,.,.,TRBJ2-7,TGTGCCACCAGTGATTCGGGTGAGCCTACTTACGAGCAGTACTTC,CATSDSGEPTYEQYF
12,TRBV6-5,.,.,TRBJ2-1,TGTGCCAGCAGTTACAGGGACAATGAGCAGTTCTTC,CASSYRDNEQFF
14,TRBV6-4,.,.,TRBJ1-1,TGTGCCAGCAGAGACGACAGGTTTGGCACTGAAGCTTTCTTT,CASRDDRFGTEAFF
14,TRBV20-1,.,many,TRBJ1-6,TGCAGTGCTAGAGATCAGGGTCGAGGTTCACCCCTCCACTTT,CSARDQGRGSPLHF
13,TRBV12-3/TRBV12-4,TRBD2,.,TRBJ2-3,TGTGCCATCTGGACTAGCGTCACAGATACGCAGTATTTT,CAIWTSVTDTQYF
14,TRBV30,TRBD1,many,TRBJ2-1,TGTGCCTGGAGAGCAGGGGGAGCCTACAATGAGCAGTTCTTC,CAWRAGGAYNEQFF
14,TRBV19,TRBD1,.,TRBJ1-1,TGTGCCAGTAACTCACAGGGGATGAACACTGAAGCTTTCTTT,CASNSQGMNTEAFF
11,TRBV10-3,.,few,TRBJ2-6,TGTGCCACCGGGGGGGCCAACGTCCTGACTTTC,CATGGANVLTF
10,TRBV28,.,.,TRBJ2-3,TGTGCCAGTGGGGGGCGTACGCAGTATTTT,CASGGRTQYF
15,TRBV6-1,TRBD2,.,TRBJ2-1,TGTGCCAGCAGCCGTAGCGGGACATCCTACAATGAGCAGTTCTTC,CASSRSGTSYNEQFF
16,TRBV4-3,TRBD2,.,TRBJ2-7,TGCGCCAGCAGCCAAGACGGTACTAGCGGGAGGTACGAGCAGTACTTC,CASSQDGTSGRYEQYF
17,TRBV24-1,TRBD2,few,TRBJ2-3,TGTGCCACCAGTGACCCTGGACTAGCGCCGGTCTCGGATACGCAGTATTTT,CATSDPGLAPVSDTQYF
16,TRBV7-8,.,.,TRBJ2-7,TGTGCCAGCAGCTTAGGTTTCTGGGAGACCCCTCTCGAGCAGTACTTC,CASSLGFWETPLEQYF
13,TRBV12-3/TRBV12-4,.,.,TRBJ2-1,TGTGCCAGCAGCTTCCTAACAGGGTCAGGGCAGTTCTTC,CASSFLTGSGQFF
13,TRBV20-1,TRBD1,.,TRBJ2-3,TGCAGTGCCGCCAGGGGGAACACAGATACGCAGTATTTT,CSAARGNTDTQYF
14,TRBV5-5,.,.,TRBJ2-3,TGTGCCAGCAGCTTGGCGGACGTCACAGATACGCAGTATTTT,CASSLADVTDTQYF
13,TRBV2,TRBD2,.,TRBJ2-1,TGTGCCAGCACCAGCGGGGAGTACAATGAGCAGTTCTTC,CASTSGEYNEQFF
14,TRBV20-1,TRBD1,.,TRBJ1-1,TGCAGTGCTAGGGAGACAGGGGGGTACACTGAAGCTTTCTTT,CSARETGGYTEAFF
15,TRBV1,.,few,TRBJ2-5,TGCACCAGCAGCGACCGACTAGCAGTCGGGGAGACCCAGTACTTC,CTSSDRLAVGETQYF
14,TRBV12-3/TRBV12-4,.,few,TRBJ1-1,TGTGCCAGCACCCTTCAGGCAGGCTCGACTGAAGCTTTCTTT,CASTLQAGSTEAFF
13,TRBV7-2,TRBD1,few,TRBJ2-3,TGTGCCATCACCCCGACAGGGCCAAATACGCAGTATTTT,CAITPTGPNTQYF
16,TRBV5-1,.,few,TRBJ2-1,TGCGCCAGCAGCTTGGGATGGGCAGACTCCTACAATGAGCAGTTCTTC,CASSLGWADSYNEQFF
12,TRBV19,.,many,TRBJ2-3,TGTGCCAGTAGTCCCCGGTCAGATACGCAGTATTTT,CASSPRSDTQYF
17,TRBV7-2,.,.,TRBJ2-6,TGTGCCAGCAGCCGACAGGCTACCATCACTGGGGCCAACGTCCTGACTTTC,CASSRQATITGANVLTF
14,TRBV11-2,.,.,TRBJ1-2,TGTGCCAGCAGCTTACCCCCCTCTAGGAGGGGCTACACCTTC,CASSLPPSRRGYTF
11,TRBV20-1,.,many,TRBJ2-1,TGCAGTGTTCTCCGGGCAATGAGGCAGTTCTTC,CSVLRAMRQFF
16,TRBV28,.,few,TRBJ1-5,TGTGCCAGCAGTTTAAGCCCCGGAAGGAACAATCAGCCCCAGCATTTT,CASSLSPGRNNQPQHF
13,TRBV24-1,.,many,TRBJ2-1,TGTGCCACCAGTGATCCTTTGGGGAATGAGCAGTTCTTC,CATSDPLGNEQFF
15,TRBV4-3,.,.,TRBJ2-3,TGCGCCAGCAGCCAAACTAGGGGTAACACAGATACGCAGTATTTT,CASSQTRGNTDTQYF
18,TRBV4-3,TRBD2,few,TRBJ2-7,TGCGCCAGCAGCCGAGGGACTAGCGGGAGGGCTGGCTCCTACGAGCAGTACTTC,CASSRGTSGRAGSYEQYF
15,TRBV20-1,TRBD2,few,TRBJ2-3,TGCAGTGCTGACCGTCGGCGGGAGAGTTTGGATACGCAGTATTTT,CSADRRRESLDTQYF
15,TRBV5-6,TRBD1,.,TRBJ2-5,TGTGCCAGCAGCCCACGGACAGGGGGATGGGAGACCCAGTACTTC,CASSPRTGGWETQYF
10,TRBV20-1,.,few,TRBJ2-1,TGCAGTGCTAGAGATTACGTGCAGTTCTTC,CSARDYVQFF